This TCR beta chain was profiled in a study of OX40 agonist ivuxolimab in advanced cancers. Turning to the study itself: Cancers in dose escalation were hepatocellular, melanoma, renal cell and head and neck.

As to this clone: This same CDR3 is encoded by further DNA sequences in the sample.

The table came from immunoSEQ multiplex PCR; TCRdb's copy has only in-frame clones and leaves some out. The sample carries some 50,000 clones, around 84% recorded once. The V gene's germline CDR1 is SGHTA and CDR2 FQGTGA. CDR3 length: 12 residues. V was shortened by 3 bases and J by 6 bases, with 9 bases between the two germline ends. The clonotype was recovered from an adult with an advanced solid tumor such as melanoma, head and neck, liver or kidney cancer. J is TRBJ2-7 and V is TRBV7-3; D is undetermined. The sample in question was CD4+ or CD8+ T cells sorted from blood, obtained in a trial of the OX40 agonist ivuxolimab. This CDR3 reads CASSLGGSEQYF. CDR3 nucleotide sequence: TGTGCCAGCAGCTTGGGCGGCAGCGAGCAGTACTTC.